This T cell receptor beta chain was observed in a study of PD-L1 blockade in urothelial cancer. Study results and limitations: TCR clonality was measured in pretreatment peripheral blood. Clonality below the median predicted better survival.

TCRdb's table, derived via immunoSEQ multiplex PCR, lists solely in-frame clones and lacks some. The data contain some 79,000 clones, about four fifths of them singletons. Every patient provided from 1 to 8 samples, collected pretreatment and on-treatment. This CDR3 contains 14 residues. CDR1 and CDR2 (germline): LNHNV, YYDKDF (reference sequence). V was trimmed by 0 bases and J by 8 bases, leaving 13 bases between them. This clone appeared a few times. Its antigen is currently unknown. The source was PBMCs, collected around atezolizumab (anti-PD-L1) treatment. The chain is built from TRBV15 and TRBJ1-1, with no clear D. The receptor was derived from an older man with urothelial cancer. The CDR3 DNA follows: TGTGCCACCAGCAGAGAAACAGTTAAGCCCGAAGCTTTCTTT. Translating it yields CATSRETVKPEAFF.